This TCR beta chain was sequenced during a study of cytomegalovirus exposure and HLA in healthy donors. Study observations and caveats: DRB1 showed the most TCR associations and HLA-C the fewest in a later analysis, as rates varied by HLA locus. When analyzed later, a missense DCLRE1C variant was found to be linked to TCR beta V- and J-gene trimming.

It was with 60 Vbeta and 13 Jbeta primers that the PCR ran. In the original workflow: In a later analysis, about 11 million of tens of millions of unique beta chains occurred in at least two donors. Only in-frame clones appear in the TCRdb table, and some are missing; sequencing was by immunoSEQ multiplex PCR. For V, J and clone size, that table is used; D and trimming come from the DNA. The sample lists roughly 140,000 clones; 82% were seen once. Of note for this clone: Its antigen remains unidentified.

The V and J ends lost 8 bases and 3 bases, in that order; junction bases with no gene match: 9. This CDR3 spans 14 amino acids. CDR1 and CDR2 (germline): SEHNR, FQNEAQ (reference sequence). This TCR was sampled from a woman between 45 and 60 years old in good health and CMV-seropositive. The rearrangement uses TRBV7-9 and TRBJ2-7, with 8 bases that match TRBD1. The sequencing sample was made of PBMCs. CDR3 amino acids: CASGIRTGIYEQYF. DNA for the CDR3: TGTGCCAGCGGCATCAGGACAGGGATCTACGAGCAGTACTTC.